These T cell receptor beta chains were read from a single sample in a study of T cell repertoires in cytomegalovirus infection. MiXCR, applied by TCRdb to the reads, yields one record per CDR3 protein. The sample has approximately 56,000 distinct CDR3 sequences, around a fifth seen once; the top ten hold around 77%. Antigen specificity for these receptors is unknown. The sequencing here drew on CD8+ T cells from cultured PBMCs, taken from culture after CMV antigen stimulation. These receptors originate from a human donor in good health (CMV status not recorded). Some clones in this sample may be carry-over from other donors' samples. Each CDR3 is given with its conserved first and last residue. A D gene is named only where the DNA matches it firmly. Clone size is given for some rows only: seen once, a few or many times, or a class if the clone is expanded.

CDR3aa | CDR3nt | v_gene | abundance | j_gene | d_gene
CASSGRDYGTSVKQYF | TGTGCCAGCAGCGGGCGGGACTATGGGACTAGCGTTAAGCAGTACTTC | TRBV7-2 | . | TRBJ2-7 | TRBD2
CASSFGQGARSPLHF | TGTGCCAGCAGTTTCGGACAGGGGGCGCGTTCACCCCTCCACTTT | TRBV6-2/TRBV6-3 | few | TRBJ1-6 | TRBD1
CASSWPTGDPSYNEQFF | TGTGCCAGCAGCTGGCCGACAGGGGATCCGTCCTACAATGAGCAGTTCTTC | TRBV7-2 | few | TRBJ2-1 | TRBD1
CASSLGTQGNEQYF | TGTGCCAGCAGTTTAGGGACCCAGGGGAACGAGCAGTACTTC | TRBV12-3/TRBV12-4 | . | TRBJ2-7 | .
CASAVPGGGDANTGELFF | TGTGCCAGCGCCGTCCCCGGGGGGGGAGACGCGAACACCGGGGAGCTGTTTTTT | TRBV2 | . | TRBJ2-2 | TRBD2
CASSQDLGTNSPLHF | TGCGCCAGCAGCCAAGATCTGGGAACGAATTCACCCCTCCACTTT | TRBV4-1 | few | TRBJ1-6 | .
CASSDPRSGELFF | TGTGCCAGCAGTGATCCGAGATCCGGGGAGCTGTTTTTT | TRBV6-1 | . | TRBJ2-2 | .
CASSSPDRVDQPQHF | TGTGCCAGCAGTTCCCCGGACAGGGTTGATCAGCCCCAGCATTTT | TRBV6-1 | few | TRBJ1-5 | TRBD1
CASSLGQIGGNSPLHF | TGCGCCAGCAGCTTGGGTCAAATTGGTGGTAATTCACCCCTCCACTTT | TRBV5-1 | few | TRBJ1-6 | .
CASSLIRGEIGTTYGYTF | TGTGCCAGCAGTTTGATAAGGGGAGAGATTGGCACTACCTATGGCTACACCTTC | TRBV12-3/TRBV12-4 | few | TRBJ1-2 | .
CASSQVRENTGELFF | TGTGCCAGCAGCCAAGTCCGGGAGAACACCGGGGAGCTGTTTTTT | TRBV3-1 | . | TRBJ2-2 | .
CASSAVPLSSHEQYF | TGTGCCAGCAGTGCTGTTCCCCTTAGCAGCCACGAGCAGTACTTC | TRBV27 | few | TRBJ2-7 | .
CASSPWTGGNTIYF | TGTGCCAGCAGTCCGTGGACAGGTGGAAACACCATATATTTT | TRBV27 | few | TRBJ1-3 | TRBD1
CASTTTGTASYEQYF | TGTGCCAGCACCACAACCGGGACAGCCTCCTACGAGCAGTACTTC | TRBV7-8 | . | TRBJ2-7 | TRBD1
CASSQDRGTTDTQYF | TGCGCCAGCAGCCAAGATAGGGGTACCACAGATACGCAGTATTTT | TRBV4-1 | few | TRBJ2-3 | .
CSAIDNRGPNEQYF | TGCAGTGCTATCGACAACAGGGGACCCAACGAGCAGTACTTC | TRBV20-1 | . | TRBJ2-7 | TRBD1
CASSLPDSYTEAFF | TGTGCCAGCAGTCTCCCCGACAGTTACACTGAAGCTTTCTTT | TRBV7-4 | . | TRBJ1-1 | .
CASSLAGGGNEQFF | TGTGCCAGCAGTCTAGCGGGGGGCGGAAATGAGCAGTTCTTC | TRBV12-3/TRBV12-4 | few | TRBJ2-1 | TRBD2
CSARVQGVEAFF | TGCAGTGCTAGAGTTCAGGGCGTTGAAGCTTTCTTT | TRBV20-1 | few | TRBJ1-1 | .
CASRPDGTGQEQYF | TGTGCCAGCAGACCGGACGGGACCGGGCAGGAGCAGTACTTC | TRBV7-2 | few | TRBJ2-7 | .
CASSSTGIWAYEQYF | TGTGCCAGCAGTTCAACAGGGATATGGGCCTACGAGCAGTACTTC | TRBV12-3/TRBV12-4 | . | TRBJ2-7 | .
CASSEWGNTEAFF | TGTGCCAGCAGCGAGTGGGGCAACACTGAAGCTTTCTTT | TRBV7-6 | . | TRBJ1-1 | .
CASSPLAGGNNFYNEQFF | TGTGCCAGCAGCCCCTTAGCGGGGGGAAACAATTTTTACAATGAGCAGTTCTTC | TRBV7-9 | . | TRBJ2-1 | TRBD2
CASSPRDGYEQYF | TGTGCCAGCAGCCCACGGGACGGCTACGAGCAGTACTTC | TRBV7-9 | few | TRBJ2-7 | .
CASSPYLKSSGNTIYF | TGTGCCAGCAGTCCCTATCTTAAGAGCTCTGGAAACACCATATATTTT | TRBV11-2 | . | TRBJ1-3 | .
CASTMDGYNSPLHF | TGTGCCAGCACTATGGACGGCTATAATTCACCCCTCCACTTT | TRBV6-6 | few | TRBJ1-6 | .
CASSVDRRGITNTGELFF | TGTGCCAGCAGCGTAGACAGGAGGGGGATCACGAACACCGGGGAGCTGTTTTTT | TRBV9 | few | TRBJ2-2 | .
CASSLNTGNSPLHF | TGTGCCAGCAGCTTAAATACAGGAAATTCACCCCTCCACTTT | TRBV7-2 | . | TRBJ1-6 | .
CASANAGRAVNGYTF | TGTGCCAGCGCGAATGCCGGGAGGGCGGTGAATGGCTACACCTTC | TRBV27 | . | TRBJ1-2 | .
CASSLYRMNTEAFF | TGTGCCAGCAGCTTGTACCGTATGAACACTGAAGCTTTCTTT | TRBV7-2 | . | TRBJ1-1 | .
CASSGRDGTVLDGYTF | TGTGCCAGCAGCGGAAGGGACGGAACCGTGTTAGATGGCTACACCTTC | TRBV9 | . | TRBJ1-2 | .
CASRDGQGLGNTEAFF | TGTGCCAGCAGAGACGGACAGGGATTGGGGAACACTGAAGCTTTCTTT | TRBV27 | . | TRBJ1-1 | TRBD1
CASPGGGVTDTQYF | TGTGCCAGCCCTGGGGGCGGGGTCACAGATACGCAGTATTTT | TRBV7-2 | . | TRBJ2-3 | .
CASSLGRGRQETQYF | TGTGCCAGCAGCTTAGGGAGGGGACGGCAAGAGACCCAGTACTTC | TRBV13 | . | TRBJ2-5 | .
CASSQRDRDEQYF | TGCGCCAGCAGCCAAAGAGACAGGGACGAGCAGTACTTC | TRBV4-1 | . | TRBJ2-7 | TRBD1
CASSVVGVLRDTQYF | TGTGCCAGCAGCGTAGTGGGGGTTCTCCGAGATACGCAGTATTTT | TRBV9 | once | TRBJ2-3 | .
CASSDSGVRIEYF | TGTGCCAGCAGCGATAGCGGGGTGCGTATTGAGTACTTC | TRBV6-6 | once | TRBJ2-7 | TRBD2
CASSEPGTTWYEQYF | TGTGCCAGCAGTGAACCCGGGACAACTTGGTACGAGCAGTACTTC | TRBV6-1 | few | TRBJ2-7 | .
CASSSIGGGGETQYF | TGTGCCAGCAGTTCGATAGGGGGGGGAGGAGAGACCCAGTACTTC | TRBV28 | . | TRBJ2-5 | .
CSVETAGGKYNEQFF | TGCAGCGTTGAGACGGCCGGCGGGAAGTACAATGAGCAGTTCTTC | TRBV29-1 | . | TRBJ2-1 | .